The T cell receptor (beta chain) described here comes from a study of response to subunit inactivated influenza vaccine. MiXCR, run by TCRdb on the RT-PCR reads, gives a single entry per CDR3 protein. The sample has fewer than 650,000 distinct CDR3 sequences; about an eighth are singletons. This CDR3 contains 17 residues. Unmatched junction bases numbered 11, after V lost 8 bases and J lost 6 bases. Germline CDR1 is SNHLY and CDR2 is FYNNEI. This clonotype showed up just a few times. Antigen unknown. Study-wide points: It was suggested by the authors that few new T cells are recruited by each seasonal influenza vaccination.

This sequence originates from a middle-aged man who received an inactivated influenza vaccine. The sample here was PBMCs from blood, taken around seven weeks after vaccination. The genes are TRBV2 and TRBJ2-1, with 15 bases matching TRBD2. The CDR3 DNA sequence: TGTGCCAGCTCGAAAAGGACTAGCGGGAGGGTAGGCAATGAGCAGTTCTTC. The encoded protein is CASSKRTSGRVGNEQFF.